This passage covers 27 T cell receptor beta chains from one sample sequenced in a study of blood T cells in healthy people across ages. A second PCR of 7 to 11 cycles used a sample-barcoded 5' primer and a J-beta primer mix. TCRdb called the 5' RACE reads again in MiXCR, with one record for every CDR3 protein. The sample consists of around 1,600,000 distinct CDR3 sequences, under 55% of them appearing once. What was sequenced was blood. Every receptor here comes from a woman in her late teens or twenties in good health.

This clonotype has just one count. The V gene is TRBV5-5, the J gene TRBJ2-7, with TRBD2 matching 7 bases. Germline-derived CDR1 and CDR2 are SGHKS and YYEKEE (reference sequence). The CDR3 extends over 14 amino acids. V lost 4 bases to trimming and J lost 3 bases; unmatched junction nucleotides: 7. The CDR3: CASSGGGVFYEQYF. The CDR3 bases are TGTGCCAGCAGCGGGGGGGGAGTATTCTACGAGCAGTACTTC.

V is TRBV7-2 and J is TRBJ2-4, with 10 nucleotides matching TRBD2. The length of the CDR3 is 15 residues. Per the germline V gene, CDR1 is SGHTA and CDR2 is FQGNSA. Trimming removed 1 base from V and 11 bases from J; junction bases left unmatched: 8. CDR3 sequence: CASSLGLAGDALQYF. The CDR3 DNA follows: TGTGCCAGCAGCTTAGGGCTAGCGGGGGACGCCCTTCAGTACTTC.

The sample holds many counts of this clonotype. CDR3 residues: CASARGVGSNQPQHF. CDR3 in DNA: TGCGCCAGCGCCCGTGGTGTGGGAAGCAATCAGCCCCAGCATTTT. This rearrangement joins TRBV5-1 to TRBJ1-5, with D unresolved. This CDR3 has 15 amino acids. In germline, CDR1 is SGHRS, CDR2 YFSETQ. Between the trimmed V and J ends, which lost 7 bases and 1 base, there was a span of 15 bases.

The J gene is TRBJ1-2, the V gene TRBV7-8, with 7 bases aligning to TRBD1. The J segment lost 7 bases and the V segment lost 1 base, leaving 3 bases of the junction unmatched. Looked up from germline, CDR1 is SGHVS and CDR2 is FQNEAQ. The length of the CDR3 is 13 residues. CDR3 coding DNA: TGTGCCAGCAGCTTAGTGGCAGGGGGTGGCTACACCTTC. It encodes CASSLVAGGGYTF.

Concerning this clonotype: A read error may explain this, as a much larger clone is one base away. The chain employs TRBV4-1 and TRBJ2-1; D is tentatively TRBD1 or TRBD2 (6 bases each). CDR1 and CDR2 from the germline V gene are MGHRA and YSYEKL. The CDR3 has 15 residues. Trimming shortened V by 4 bases and J by 6 bases, and 16 bases separated the two germline ends. The CDR3 here is CASSPRAGTCNEQFF. The DNA for the CDR3 is TGCGCCAGCAGCCCGCGGGCGGGGACATGCAATGAGCAGTTCTTC.

This clonotype was picked up a small number of times. This sequence joins TRBV7-2 and TRBJ1-2; D not certain. With 5 bases removed from V and 0 bases from J, the gap between germline ends came to 13 bases. The CDR3 contains 15 residues. The germline CDR1 and CDR2 sequences are SGHTA and FQGNSA. The CDR3 protein is CASSAIRGANYGYTF. For the CDR3, the DNA is TGTGCCAGCAGCGCCATCCGGGGTGCTAACTATGGCTACACCTTC. The full variable domain, in which reference TRBV7-2 and TRBJ1-2 provide the parts outside the CDR3, is GAGVSQSPSNKVTEKGKDVELRCDPISGHTALYWYRQSLGQGLEFLIYFQGNSAPDKSGLPSDRFSAERTGGSVSTLTIQRTQQEDSAVYLCASSAIRGANYGYTFGSGTRLTVV.

V and J are TRBV4-3 and TRBJ2-3; perhaps D is TRBD1 or TRBD2 (5 bases each). The germline gives CDR1 LGHNA, CDR2 YSLEER. The ends were cut back, 0 bases at V and 4 bases at J, with 14 bases in the middle. This CDR3 is built from 16 residues. CDR3 region: CASSQEERGRADTQYF. In DNA, the CDR3 is TGCGCCAGCAGCCAAGAAGAGAGGGGCCGGGCAGATACGCAGTATTTT.

The CDR3 reads CASSRTSGGSYNEQYF. The CDR3 region has the DNA TGTGCCAGCAGCAGGACTAGCGGGGGGTCCTACAATGAGCAGTACTTC. The rearrangement links TRBV9 to TRBJ2-7; 14 positions agree with TRBD2. The CDR3 totals 16 residues. With V trimmed by 4 bases and J by 7 bases, 10 bases remained unmatched. Germline V CDR1 and CDR2: SGDLS, YYNGEE.

This clonotype has more than one count but fewer than ten. At one end the junction does not follow the germline gene, possibly because of a read error. The V call is TRBV11-2, the J call TRBJ1-3; D possibly corresponds to TRBD1 (6 bases). The germline V gene has CDR1 SGHAT and CDR2 FQNNGV. The CDR3 runs to 13 residues. The CDR3 DNA is TGTGCCAGTAGCTGGGACAATCGAAACACCATATATTTT. Encoded protein: CASSWDNRNTIYF.

DNA of the CDR3: TGCGCCAGCAATGACAGGGGACGAAACAATGAGCAGTTCTTC. Translation gives CASNDRGRNNEQFF. This chain joins TRBV5-1 and TRBJ2-1; 8 bases are a match to TRBD1. Per the germline V gene, CDR1 is SGHRS and CDR2 is YFSETQ. Unmatched junction bases numbered 7, after V lost 6 bases and J lost 5 bases. CDR3 length equals 14 residues. Filled out from reference TRBV5-1 and TRBJ2-1, the complete variable domain reads KAGVTQTPRYLIKTRGQQVTLSCSPISGHRSVSWYQQTPGQGLQFLFEYFSETQRNKGNFPGRFSGRQFSNSRSEMNVSTLELGDSALYLCASNDRGRNNEQFFGPGTRLTVL.

This clonotype came up a few times. The chain has TRBV29-1 and TRBJ1-1; D unresolved. The CDR3 contains 15 residues. Trimming took off 2 bases at V and 1 base at J, with 14 bases between the two ends. CDR1 and CDR2 from the germline V gene are SQVTM and ANQGSEA. Here the CDR3 reads CSVENPTVKNTEAFF. CDR3 DNA: TGCAGCGTTGAAAACCCGACGGTAAAGAACACTGAAGCTTTCTTT.

This chain uses TRBV6-2 or TRBV6-3 with TRBJ2-1, with 8 bases aligning to TRBD2. V trimming: 4 bases; J trimming: 3 bases; junction bases outside the gene matches: 5. Per germline, CDR1 MNHEY and CDR2 SVGEGT. This CDR3 has 15 residues. DNA of the CDR3: TGTGCCAGCAGTTTACTAGCGGACCGCTACAATGAGCAGTTCTTC. It translates to CASSLLADRYNEQFF.

The rearrangement joins TRBV5-5 to TRBJ2-7; 9 bases align to TRBD1. CDR3 length equals 15 residues. J lost 3 bases, V lost 3 bases, and 7 bases had no gene match. Germline V gives CDR1 SGHKS, CDR2 YYEKEE (reference sequence). Here the CDR3 DNA reads TGTGCCAGCAGCTGGTCCGGGACAGGGATCTACGAGCAGTACTTC. Protein sequence: CASSWSGTGIYEQYF.

This clonotype was seen at least ten times. The chain uses TRBV7-9 and TRBJ1-4; TRBD1 might be the D (5 bases). Germline loops: CDR1 SEHNR, CDR2 FQNEAQ (reference sequence). The V end was cut by 6 bases, the J end by 7 bases, with 15 bases between. This CDR3 comprises 14 residues. CDR3 coding DNA: TGTGCCAGCAGGGCAAGGGGAGGTGGTGAAAAACTGTTTTTT. It is translated as CASRARGGGEKLFF.

This clonotype showed up just a few times. The CDR3 sequence is CASSWAGGGQPQHF. The CDR3 DNA sequence: TGTGCCAGCAGTTGGGCAGGCGGCGGTCAGCCCCAGCATTTT. The chain couples TRBV12-3 or TRBV12-4 to TRBJ1-5; D gene uncertain. This CDR3 contains 14 residues. V shed 4 bases and J shed 6 bases, with 13 bases lying between them.

The V gene is TRBV4-1, the J gene TRBJ1-4, with TRBD1 matching over 8 bases. The CDR3 runs 15 residues. CDR1 is MGHRA, CDR2 YSYEKL, per germline. The trim removed 1 base at V and 8 bases at J, leaving 6 bases unmatched. CDR3 sequence: CASSQATGVGEKLFF. CDR3 DNA sequence: TGCGCCAGCAGCCAAGCGACAGGGGTGGGAGAAAAACTGTTTTTT.

This clonotype was picked up one time. The junction shows a germline mismatch at one end, possibly a read error. The chain couples TRBV7-6 to TRBJ1-2, with a tentative D call TRBD1 (5 bases). Germline-derived CDR1 and CDR2 are SGHVS and FNYEAQ. The CDR3 loop spans 13 amino acids. This CDR3 reads CASSGDSYYGHTF. CDR3 sequence (DNA): TGTGCCAGCAGCGGAGACAGCTACTATGGCCACACCTTC.

This clonotype was seen a few times. The V call is TRBV24-1, the J call TRBJ2-1, with 9 bases lining up with TRBD1. Germline CDR1 is KGHDR and CDR2 is SFDVKD. After removal of 5 bases from V and 2 bases from J, the junction contained 6 bases not matched to a gene. The CDR3 runs 16 residues. DNA of the CDR3: TGTGCCACCAGTGGAGGATGGGACAGGGCCTACAATGAGCAGTTCTTC. This translates into CATSGGWDRAYNEQFF.

V is TRBV30 and J is TRBJ2-5; TRBD1 agrees at 10 bases. Germline values: CDR1 GTSNPN, CDR2 SVGIG (reference sequence). This CDR3 contains 11 residues. Trimming at V came to 8 bases and at J to 7 bases, leaving 4 bases not matched to a gene. The CDR3 here is CAGTGAGTQYF. The CDR3 bases are TGTGCCGGGACAGGGGCGGGGACCCAGTACTTC.

The chain joins TRBV21-1 to TRBJ2-7. TRBV21-1 is shown as a pseudogene. This CDR3 contains 15 residues. The CDR3 loop is CASQTERPDSYEQYF. CDR3 nucleotide sequence: TGTGCCAGCCAGACGGAGAGACCGGACTCCTACGAGCAGTACTTC.

This clonotype has only a few counts. This chain uses TRBV20-1 with TRBJ2-3, with 7 bases identical to TRBD2. This CDR3 is built from 15 residues. The germline V gene has CDR1 DFQATT and CDR2 SNEGSKA (reference sequence). Germline trimming cut 0 bases from V and 4 bases from J; bases unmatched to any gene: 7. The CDR3 is CSARDGGGVADTQYF. The CDR3 nucleotides read TGCAGTGCTAGAGATGGTGGGGGGGTTGCAGATACGCAGTATTTT.

The genes are TRBV24-1 and TRBJ2-1; 7 nucleotides match TRBD1. In germline, CDR1 is KGHDR, CDR2 SFDVKD. With V trimmed by 3 bases and J by 6 bases, 7 bases remained unmatched. The CDR3 runs 15 residues. The DNA of the CDR3 is TGTGCCACCAGTGATCAGCACAGGGGCGTCAATGAGCAGTTCTTC. This gives the protein CATSDQHRGVNEQFF.

This clonotype was seen repeatedly, ten times or more. DNA for the CDR3: TGCGCCAGCAGCCAAGATTGGGGGGAGCAGTACTTC. It is translated as CASSQDWGEQYF. The chain employs TRBV4-3 and TRBJ2-5; a weak D match, TRBD2 (6 bases). Trimming took off 0 bases at V and 11 bases at J, with 10 bases between the two ends. CDR1 and CDR2 (germline): LGHNA, YSLEER. The CDR3 loop spans 12 amino acids.

This clonotype was counted only a few times. The junction does not match germline at one end; this may be a read error. The rearrangement uses TRBV12-3 or TRBV12-4 and TRBJ2-7; D might be TRBD1 or TRBD2, each matching 5 bases. There are 14 residues in the CDR3. The CDR3 reads CASSWESGAYERYF. CDR3 nucleotides: TGTGCCAGCAGTTGGGAATCCGGGGCCTACGAGCGGTACTTC.

This chain uses TRBV6-2 or TRBV6-3 with TRBJ2-2; D perhaps matches TRBD2 (5 bases). Germline V gene data show CDR1 as MNHEY and CDR2 as SVGEGT. The CDR3 totals 14 residues. The V gene lost 6 bases and the J gene lost 1 base, with 9 bases spanning the gap. The CDR3 bases are TGTGCCAGCAGCCAGAGCGGGAACACCGGGGAGCTGTTTTTT. It codes for CASSQSGNTGELFF.

The rearrangement joins TRBV19 to TRBJ2-7, with D possibly TRBD2 on 5 matching bases. There are 15 residues in the CDR3. V was pared by 1 base and J by 0 bases, with 10 bases between. Germline V gives CDR1 LNHDA, CDR2 SQIVND (reference sequence). The CDR3 nucleotides are TGTGCCAGTAGTATAGGTGGGGAGAGCTCCTACGAGCAGTACTTC. Its protein product is CASSIGGESSYEQYF.

The J gene is TRBJ2-1, the V gene TRBV12-3 or TRBV12-4; 14 bases agree with TRBD2. The CDR3 extends over 16 amino acids. V lost 5 bases and J lost 5; bases outside the gene matches: 5. In DNA, the CDR3 is TGTGCCAGCAGTCGACTAGCGGGAGGGATCCACAATGAGCAGTTCTTC. It specifies CASSRLAGGIHNEQFF.